These 7 T cell receptor beta chains were all obtained from the same sample, sequenced in a study of OX40 agonist ivuxolimab in advanced cancers. Sequencing was performed with immunoSEQ multiplex PCR; in TCRdb, only in-frame clones are kept and a portion is missing. The table includes 65,000 to 80,000 clones, about 90% detected once. The sequencing here drew on CD4+ or CD8+ T cells sorted from blood, taken in a trial of the OX40 agonist ivuxolimab. These receptors were obtained from an adult with an advanced solid tumor such as melanoma, head and neck, liver or kidney cancer.

The CDR3 reads CASSRAGVGTGELFF. The CDR3, as DNA: TGTGCCAGCAGCCGAGCGGGAGTGGGCACCGGGGAGCTGTTTTTT. The V gene is TRBV7-3, the J gene TRBJ2-2, with 8 bases lining up with TRBD2. Germline CDR1 SGHTA, CDR2 FQGTGA. With V trimmed by 5 bases and J by 4 bases, 6 bases remained unmatched. The CDR3 runs to 15 residues.

This chain joins TRBV5-1 and TRBJ2-7, with 13 bases lining up with TRBD2. The CDR3 loop spans 15 amino acids. V gave up 3 bases and J gave up 4 bases; unmatched junction bases: 4. The germline V gene has CDR1 SGHRS and CDR2 YFSETQ. As DNA, the CDR3 is TGCGCCAGCAGCTCCGGGACTAGCGGGATATACGAGCAGTACTTC. It codes for CASSSGTSGIYEQYF.

The V and J genes are TRBV15 and TRBJ1-5; D is unclear. The CDR3 runs to 17 residues. Germline V gives CDR1 LNHNV, CDR2 YYDKDF (reference sequence). V lost 0 bases and J 6 bases, leaving 18 bases between the germline ends. The CDR3 loop is CATSRDKDLTRGQPQHF. The CDR3 DNA reads as TGTGCCACCAGCAGAGATAAGGACCTTACTCGGGGTCAGCCCCAGCATTTT.

The rearrangement joins TRBV10-3 to TRBJ2-1, with D unresolved. Germline-derived CDR1 and CDR2 are ENHRY and SYGVKD. Between the trimmed V and J ends, which lost 3 bases and 6 bases, there was a span of 21 bases. The CDR3 totals 17 residues. CDR3 in amino acids: CAISDPTNRTRRNEQFF. For the CDR3, the DNA is TGTGCCATCAGTGATCCGACGAATAGGACCAGGCGCAATGAGCAGTTCTTC.

In its sample, this clone was seen once. The chain combines TRBV18 with TRBJ1-4, with 8 positions matching TRBD1. V shed 6 bases, J shed 5 bases, and the junction held 8 bases outside the gene matches. This CDR3 spans 15 amino acids. Germline CDR1 and CDR2: KGHSH and LQKENI. The CDR3 loop reads CASSPNRGSNEKLFF. CDR3 nucleotide sequence: TGTGCCAGCTCGCCTAACAGGGGGTCCAATGAAAAACTGTTTTTT.

The chain employs TRBV7-7 and TRBJ2-3; 8 bases are a match to TRBD1. From germline, CDR1 is SSHAT and CDR2 FNYEAQ (reference sequence). V trimming: 0 bases; J trimming: 2 bases; junction bases outside the gene matches: 1. The CDR3 contains 15 residues. DNA for the CDR3: TGTGCCAGCAGCTTAGCGACAGGGGACACAGATACGCAGTATTTT. It translates to CASSLATGDTDTQYF. The full variable domain, with the rest looked up from reference TRBV7-7 and TRBJ2-3, is GAGVSQSPRYKVTKRGQDVTLRCDPISSHATLYWYQQALGQGPEFLTYFNYEAQPDKSGLPSDRFSAERPEGSISTLTIQRTEQRDSAMYRCASSLATGDTDTQYFGPGTRLTVL.

The V and J genes are TRBV7-3 and TRBJ2-5; possibly TRBD1 or TRBD2 for D (6 bases each). Trimming pared 2 bases from V and 5 bases from J, leaving 12 bases between. The CDR3 has 14 residues. Germline V gene sequence: CDR1 SGHTA, CDR2 FQGTGA. In DNA form, the CDR3 reads TGTGCCAGCAGCTTAGTGGGGGGCGTGGAGACCCAGTACTTC. Amino acid sequence: CASSLVGGVETQYF.